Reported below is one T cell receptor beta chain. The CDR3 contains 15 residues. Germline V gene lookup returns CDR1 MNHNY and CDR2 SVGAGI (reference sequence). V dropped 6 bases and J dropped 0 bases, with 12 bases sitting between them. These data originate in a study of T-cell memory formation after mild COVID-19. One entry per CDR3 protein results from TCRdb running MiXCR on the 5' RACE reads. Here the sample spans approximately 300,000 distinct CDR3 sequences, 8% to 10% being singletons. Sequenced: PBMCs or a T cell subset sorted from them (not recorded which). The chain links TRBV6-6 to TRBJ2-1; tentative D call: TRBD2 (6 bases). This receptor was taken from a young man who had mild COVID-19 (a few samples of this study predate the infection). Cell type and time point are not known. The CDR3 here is CASSLAESSYNEQFF. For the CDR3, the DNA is TGTGCCAGCAGCTTAGCGGAAAGCTCCTACAATGAGCAGTTCTTC.